Detailed here is one T cell receptor beta chain. The antigen remains unidentified. Amplification used 60 Vbeta primers and 13 Jbeta primers. In the authors' methods: A later analysis counted around 80 million unique TCR beta chains, some 12 million shared. Only in-frame clones appear in the TCRdb table, and some are missing; sequencing was by immunoSEQ multiplex PCR. V and J calls and clone size are those listed in that table; D and trimming were worked out from the DNA. The data hold over 200,000 clones, with 60% to 80% observed a single time. The CDR3 spans 16 residues. V trimming: 4 bases; J trimming: 1 base; junction bases outside the gene matches: 6. Germline values: CDR1 SGHRS, CDR2 YFSETQ. The source of the sample is a study of cytomegalovirus exposure and HLA in healthy donors. Overall study: A preliminary data release comprised tens of millions of unique TCRs obtained from HLA-typed donors.

Study results and limitations: The study designated about 160 TCR beta chains cytomegalovirus-associated. CMV serostatus was the only recorded immune exposure for donors.

Sequencing input: PBMCs. The TCR sequence derives from a male donor in good health and CMV-seronegative. The chain employs TRBV5-1 and TRBJ2-3, with 10 nucleotides matching TRBD2. In DNA form, the CDR3 reads TGCGCCAGCAGCCCGGCAGCGGGGGGGGGCACAGATACGCAGTATTTT. Its translation: CASSPAAGGGTDTQYF.